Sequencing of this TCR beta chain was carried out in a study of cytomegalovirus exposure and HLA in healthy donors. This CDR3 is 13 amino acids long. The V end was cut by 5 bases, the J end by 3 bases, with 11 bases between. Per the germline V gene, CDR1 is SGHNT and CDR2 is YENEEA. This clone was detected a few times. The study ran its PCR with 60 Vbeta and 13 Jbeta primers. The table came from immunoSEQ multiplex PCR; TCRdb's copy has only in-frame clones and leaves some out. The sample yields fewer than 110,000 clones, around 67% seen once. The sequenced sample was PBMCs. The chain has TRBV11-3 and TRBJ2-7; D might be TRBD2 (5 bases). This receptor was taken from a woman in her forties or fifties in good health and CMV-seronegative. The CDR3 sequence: CASSPHSGYEQYF. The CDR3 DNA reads TGTGCCAGCAGCCCCCACAGCGGCTACGAGCAGTACTTC. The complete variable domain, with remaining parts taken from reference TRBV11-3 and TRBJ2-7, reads EAGVVQSPRYKIIEKKQPVAFWCNPISGHNTLYWYLQNLGQGPELLIRYENEEAVDDSQLPKDRFSAERLKGVDSTLKIQPAELGDSAVYLCASSPHSGYEQYFGPGTRLTVT.